This T cell receptor (beta chain) appears in the sequencing data of a study of blood T cell repertoires in COVID-19. In the study overall: Researchers got acute and convalescent COVID-19 samples from the United States, Italy and Spain. The cDNA or gDNA used as material had been derived from T cells, B-cell-depleted T cells, or PBMCs.

In the study's own analysis: Quantification of nucleated cells was approximated via reference gene primer amplification. The table came from immunoSEQ multiplex PCR; TCRdb's copy has only in-frame clones and leaves some out. V, J and clone size derive from that table, while D and trimming were established from the DNA sequence. The sample carries about 64,000 clones, more than 75% recorded once. The germline V and J ends were trimmed by 0 bases and 4 bases, with 4 bases remaining between them. The CDR3 has 13 residues. Germline CDR1 and CDR2: SGHRS and YFSETQ. Sequenced material: peripheral blood. This receptor was obtained from a human donor in a cohort sampled during active COVID-19. J is TRBJ2-2 and V is TRBV5-1; D is unresolved. The CDR3 protein is CASSLEATGELFF. The CDR3 nucleotides read TGCGCCAGCAGCTTGGAAGCCACCGGGGAGCTGTTTTTT.